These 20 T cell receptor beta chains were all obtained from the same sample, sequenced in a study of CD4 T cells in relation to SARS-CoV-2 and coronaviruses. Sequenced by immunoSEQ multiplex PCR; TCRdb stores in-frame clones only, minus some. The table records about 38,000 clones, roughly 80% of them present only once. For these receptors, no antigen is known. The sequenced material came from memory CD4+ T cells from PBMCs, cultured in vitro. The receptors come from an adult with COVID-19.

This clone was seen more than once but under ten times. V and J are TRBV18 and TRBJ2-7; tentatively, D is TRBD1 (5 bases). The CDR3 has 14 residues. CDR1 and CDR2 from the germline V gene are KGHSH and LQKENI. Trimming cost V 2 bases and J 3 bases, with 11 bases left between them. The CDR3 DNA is TGTGCCAGCTCACCAACAGGTTCGGTCTACGAGCAGTACTTC. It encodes CASSPTGSVYEQYF.

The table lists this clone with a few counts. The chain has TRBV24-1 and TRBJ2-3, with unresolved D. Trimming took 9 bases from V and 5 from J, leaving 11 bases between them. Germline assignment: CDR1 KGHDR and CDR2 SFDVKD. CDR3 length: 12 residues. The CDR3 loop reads CATGLPGDTQYF. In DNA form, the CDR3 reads TGTGCCACCGGGCTCCCGGGAGATACGCAGTATTTT.

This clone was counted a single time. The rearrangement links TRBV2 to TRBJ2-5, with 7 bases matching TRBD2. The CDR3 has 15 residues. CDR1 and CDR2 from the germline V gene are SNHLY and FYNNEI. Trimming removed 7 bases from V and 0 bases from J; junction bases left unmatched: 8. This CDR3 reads CASTFSGRNQETQYF. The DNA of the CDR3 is TGTGCCAGCACCTTTAGCGGGCGCAACCAAGAGACCCAGTACTTC.

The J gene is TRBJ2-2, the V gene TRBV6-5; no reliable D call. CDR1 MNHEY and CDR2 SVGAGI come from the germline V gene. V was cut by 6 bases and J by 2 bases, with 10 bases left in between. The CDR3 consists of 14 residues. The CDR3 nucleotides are TGTGCCAGCAGACCCATGGTTAACACCGGGGAGCTGTTTTTT. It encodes CASRPMVNTGELFF.

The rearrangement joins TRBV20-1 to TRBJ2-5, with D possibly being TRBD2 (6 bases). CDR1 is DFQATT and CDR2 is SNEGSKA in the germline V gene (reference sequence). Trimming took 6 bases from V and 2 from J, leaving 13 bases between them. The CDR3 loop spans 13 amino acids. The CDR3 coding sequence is TGCAGTGCCAGTCGGACTAATCAAGAGACCCAGTACTTC. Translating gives CSASRTNQETQYF.

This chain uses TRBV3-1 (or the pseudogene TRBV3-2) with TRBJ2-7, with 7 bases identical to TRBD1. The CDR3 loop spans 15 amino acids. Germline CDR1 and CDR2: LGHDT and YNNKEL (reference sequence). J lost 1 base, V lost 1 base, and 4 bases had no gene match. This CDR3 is CASSQGPGQSYEQYF. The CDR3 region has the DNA TGTGCCAGCAGCCAAGGGCCGGGACAGTCCTACGAGCAGTACTTC.

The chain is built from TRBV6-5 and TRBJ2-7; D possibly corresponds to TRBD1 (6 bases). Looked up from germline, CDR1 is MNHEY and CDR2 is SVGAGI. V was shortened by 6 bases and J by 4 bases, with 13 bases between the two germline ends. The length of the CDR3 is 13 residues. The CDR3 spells CASSIDRTYEQYF. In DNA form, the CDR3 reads TGTGCCAGCAGCATCGACAGGACTTACGAGCAGTACTTC.

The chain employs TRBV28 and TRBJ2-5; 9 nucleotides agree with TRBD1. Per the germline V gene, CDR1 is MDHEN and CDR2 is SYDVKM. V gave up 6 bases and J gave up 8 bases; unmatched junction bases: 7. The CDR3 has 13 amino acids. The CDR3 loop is CASRGTGSGTQYF. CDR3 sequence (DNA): TGTGCCAGCAGGGGGACAGGGTCAGGTACCCAGTACTTC.

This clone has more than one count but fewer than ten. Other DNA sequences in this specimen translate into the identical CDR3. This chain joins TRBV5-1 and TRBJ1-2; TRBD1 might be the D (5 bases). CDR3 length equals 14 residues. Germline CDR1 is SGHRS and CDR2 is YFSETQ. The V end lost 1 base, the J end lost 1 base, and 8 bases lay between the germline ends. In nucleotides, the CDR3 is TGCGCCAGCAGCTTGTCGGGGGGTAACTATGGCTACACCTTC. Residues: CASSLSGGNYGYTF.

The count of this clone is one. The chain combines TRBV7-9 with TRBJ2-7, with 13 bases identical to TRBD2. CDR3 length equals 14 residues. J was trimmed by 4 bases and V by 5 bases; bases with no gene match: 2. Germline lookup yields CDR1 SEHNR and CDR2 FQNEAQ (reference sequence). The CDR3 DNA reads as TGTGCCAGCAGCCCGGGACTAGCGGGATACGAGCAGTACTTC. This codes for CASSPGLAGYEQYF.

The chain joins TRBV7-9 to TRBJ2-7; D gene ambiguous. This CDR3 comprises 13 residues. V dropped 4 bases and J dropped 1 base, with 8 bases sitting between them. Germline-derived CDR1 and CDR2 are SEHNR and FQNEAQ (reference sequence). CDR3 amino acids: CASSSEFSYEQYF. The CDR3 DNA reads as TGTGCCAGCAGCTCGGAGTTTTCCTACGAGCAGTACTTC.

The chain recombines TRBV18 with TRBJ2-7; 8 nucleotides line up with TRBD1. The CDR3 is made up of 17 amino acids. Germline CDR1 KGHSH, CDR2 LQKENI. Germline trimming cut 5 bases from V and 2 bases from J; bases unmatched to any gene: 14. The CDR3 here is CASSLRGGTGSPYEQYF. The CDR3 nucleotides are TGTGCCAGCTCATTACGGGGTGGGACAGGTAGCCCCTACGAGCAGTACTTC.

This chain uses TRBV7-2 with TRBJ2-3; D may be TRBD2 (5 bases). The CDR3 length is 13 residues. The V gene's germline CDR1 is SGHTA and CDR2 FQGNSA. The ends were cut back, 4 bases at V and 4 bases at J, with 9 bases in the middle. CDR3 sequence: CASSYPGSDTQYF. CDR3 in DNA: TGTGCCAGCAGCTACCCGGGATCAGATACGCAGTATTTT.

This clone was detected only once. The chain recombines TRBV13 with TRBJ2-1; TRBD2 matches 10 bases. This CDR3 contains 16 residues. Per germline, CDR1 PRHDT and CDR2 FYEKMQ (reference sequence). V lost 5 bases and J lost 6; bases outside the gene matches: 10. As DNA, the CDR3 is TGTGCCAGCAGCCCCCGGACTAGCGGTATGTCCAATGAGCAGTTCTTC. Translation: CASSPRTSGMSNEQFF. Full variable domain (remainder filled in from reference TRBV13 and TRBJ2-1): AAGVIQSPRHLIKEKRETATLKCYPIPRHDTVYWYQQGPGQDPQFLISFYEKMQSDKGSIPDRFSAQQFSDYHSELNMSSLELGDSALYFCASSPRTSGMSNEQFFGPGTRLTVL.

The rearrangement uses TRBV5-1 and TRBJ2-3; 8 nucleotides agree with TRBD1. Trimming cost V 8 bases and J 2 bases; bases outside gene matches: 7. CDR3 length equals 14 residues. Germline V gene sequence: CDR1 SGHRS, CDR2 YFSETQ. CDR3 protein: CASYRDRPTDTQYF. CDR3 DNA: TGCGCCAGTTACCGGGACAGGCCCACAGATACGCAGTATTTT.

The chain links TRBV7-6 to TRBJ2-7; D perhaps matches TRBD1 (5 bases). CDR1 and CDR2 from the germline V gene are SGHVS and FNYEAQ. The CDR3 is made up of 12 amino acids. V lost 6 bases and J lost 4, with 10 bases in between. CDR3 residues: CASSQGSYEQYF. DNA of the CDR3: TGTGCCAGCAGTCAGGGCTCGTACGAGCAGTACTTC.

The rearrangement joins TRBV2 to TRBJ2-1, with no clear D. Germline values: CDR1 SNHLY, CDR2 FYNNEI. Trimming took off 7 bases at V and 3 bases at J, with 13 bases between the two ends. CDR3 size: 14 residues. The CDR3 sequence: CASTETTRYNEQFF. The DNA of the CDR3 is TGTGCCAGCACAGAGACGACCCGCTACAATGAGCAGTTCTTC.

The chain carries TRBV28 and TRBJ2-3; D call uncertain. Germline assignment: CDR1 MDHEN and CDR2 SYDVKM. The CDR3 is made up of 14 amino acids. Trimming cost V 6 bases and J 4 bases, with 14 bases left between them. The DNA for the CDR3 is TGTGCCAGCAGCCGCTTGCTTTTGTCAGATACGCAGTATTTT. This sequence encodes CASSRLLLSDTQYF.

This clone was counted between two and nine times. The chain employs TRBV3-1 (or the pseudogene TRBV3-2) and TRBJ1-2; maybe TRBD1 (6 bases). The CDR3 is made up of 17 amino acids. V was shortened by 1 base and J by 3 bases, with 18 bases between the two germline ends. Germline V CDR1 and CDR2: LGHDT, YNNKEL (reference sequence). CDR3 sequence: CASSQGAWGRLDYGYTF. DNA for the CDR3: TGTGCCAGCAGCCAAGGGGCGTGGGGGCGCTTAGACTATGGCTACACCTTC.

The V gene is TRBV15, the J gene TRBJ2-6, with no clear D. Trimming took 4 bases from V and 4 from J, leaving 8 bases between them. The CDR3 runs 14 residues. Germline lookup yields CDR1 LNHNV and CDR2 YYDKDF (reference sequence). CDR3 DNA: TGTGCCACCAGCAACCCCTCGGGGGCCAACGTCCTGACTTTC. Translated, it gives CATSNPSGANVLTF.